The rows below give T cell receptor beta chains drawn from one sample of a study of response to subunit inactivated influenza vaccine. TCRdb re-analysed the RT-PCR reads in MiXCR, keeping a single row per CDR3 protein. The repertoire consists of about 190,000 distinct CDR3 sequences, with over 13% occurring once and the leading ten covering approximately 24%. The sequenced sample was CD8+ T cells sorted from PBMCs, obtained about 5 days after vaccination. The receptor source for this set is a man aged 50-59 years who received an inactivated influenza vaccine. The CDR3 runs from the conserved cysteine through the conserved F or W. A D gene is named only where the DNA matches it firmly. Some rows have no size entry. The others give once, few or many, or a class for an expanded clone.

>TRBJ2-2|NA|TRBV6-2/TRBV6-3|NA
TGTGCCAGCAGTTTATCTTCTGTCCGGGAGCTGTTTTTT
CASSLSSVRELFF
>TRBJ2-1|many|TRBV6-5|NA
TGTGCCAGCGGTCCCACAGTTGAGCAGTTCTTC
CASGPTVEQFF
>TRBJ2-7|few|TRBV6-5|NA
TGTGCCAGCAGTTACTCGGGGTTTGGGACCTACGAGCAGTACTTC
CASSYSGFGTYEQYF
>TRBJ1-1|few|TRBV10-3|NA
TGTGCCATCAGTGATCAGGGGACTGAAGCTTTCTTT
CAISDQGTEAFF
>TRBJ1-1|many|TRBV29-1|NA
TGCAGCGTACGTGCCTTGAACACTGAAGCTTTCTTT
CSVRALNTEAFF
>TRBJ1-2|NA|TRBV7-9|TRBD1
TGTGCCAGCAGCTTCAACAGGGGTCCGGGCTATGGCTACACCTTC
CASSFNRGPGYGYTF
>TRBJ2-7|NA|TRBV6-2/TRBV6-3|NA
TGTGCCAGCAGCCCGGAAGGGGAGCAGTACTTC
CASSPEGEQYF
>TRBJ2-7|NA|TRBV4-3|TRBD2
TGCGCCAGCAGCCAAGATCTTGAGGGACTAGCGGGTTCTTACGAGCAGTACTTC
CASSQDLEGLAGSYEQYF
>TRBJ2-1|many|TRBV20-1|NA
TGCAGTGCTCTAGAGTTTGGTAATGAGCAGTTCTTC
CSALEFGNEQFF
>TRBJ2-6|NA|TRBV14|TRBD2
TGTGCCAGCAGCCACAGCGGGGCTTGGCCTGGGGCCAACGTCCTGACTTTC
CASSHSGAWPGANVLTF
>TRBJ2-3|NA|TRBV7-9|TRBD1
TGTGCCAGCAGCTTAGTGACAGGGGTATCAGATACGCAGTATTTT
CASSLVTGVSDTQYF
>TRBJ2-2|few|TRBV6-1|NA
TGTGCCAGCAGCCCGAAGACAGGGAACACCGGGGAGCTGTTTTTT
CASSPKTGNTGELFF
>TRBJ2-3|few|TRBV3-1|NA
TGTGCCAGCAGCCACTTGGGTGCCACAGATACGCAGTATTTT
CASSHLGATDTQYF
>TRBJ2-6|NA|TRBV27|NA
TGTGCCAGCAGTTCGGTGAGGGCGGGAGGGGCCAACGTCCTGACTTTC
CASSSVRAGGANVLTF
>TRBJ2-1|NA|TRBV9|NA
TGTGCCAGCAGCGTAGGCATGGGAGTTGCGAATGAGCAGTTCTTC
CASSVGMGVANEQFF
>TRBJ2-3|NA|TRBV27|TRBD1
TGTGCCAGCGCCGGGACAGGGAGCGAGAGGGCCTACCCAGATACGCAGTATTTT
CASAGTGSERAYPDTQYF
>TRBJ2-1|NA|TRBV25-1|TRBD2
TGTGCCAGCAGTGAACGTTCGACTAGCGGGACGCAGTTCTTC
CASSERSTSGTQFF